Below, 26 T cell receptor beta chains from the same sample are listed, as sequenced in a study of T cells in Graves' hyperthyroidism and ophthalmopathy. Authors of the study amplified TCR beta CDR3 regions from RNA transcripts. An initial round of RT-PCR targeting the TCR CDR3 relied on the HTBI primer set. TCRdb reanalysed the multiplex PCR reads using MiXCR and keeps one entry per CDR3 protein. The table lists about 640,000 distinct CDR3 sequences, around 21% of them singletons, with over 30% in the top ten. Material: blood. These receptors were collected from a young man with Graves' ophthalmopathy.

The CDR3, as DNA: TGTGCCAGCAGCTTAGCGGGACGGCCTGGTCCTAATGAAAAACTGTTTTTT. Protein: CASSLAGRPGPNEKLFF. This chain connects TRBV7-9 to TRBJ1-4; D might be TRBD1 (5 bases). Germline V gene data show CDR1 as SEHNR and CDR2 as FQNEAQ (reference sequence). This CDR3 contains 17 residues. V was trimmed by 0 bases and J by 3 bases, leaving 14 bases between them.

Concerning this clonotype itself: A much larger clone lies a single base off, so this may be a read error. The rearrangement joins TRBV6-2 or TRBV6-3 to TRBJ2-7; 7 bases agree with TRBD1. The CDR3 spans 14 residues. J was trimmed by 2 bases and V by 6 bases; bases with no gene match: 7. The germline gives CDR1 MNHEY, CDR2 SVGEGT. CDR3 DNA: TGTGCCAGCAGCCGTCCGGGACAGACCTACGAGCAGTACTTC. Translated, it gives CASSRPGQTYEQYF.

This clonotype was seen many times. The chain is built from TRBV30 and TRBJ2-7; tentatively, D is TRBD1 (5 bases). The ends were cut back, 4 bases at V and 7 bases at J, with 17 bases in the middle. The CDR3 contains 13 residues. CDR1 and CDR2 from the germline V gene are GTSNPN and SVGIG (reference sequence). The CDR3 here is CAWIRAGPREQYF. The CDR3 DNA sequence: TGTGCCTGGATTAGGGCAGGGCCACGGGAGCAGTACTTC.

The CDR3 nucleotides are TGTGCCAGCAGCTCGGGGCGGGGTTTTGGGGCCAACGTCCTGACTTTC. The encoded protein is CASSSGRGFGANVLTF. The chain uses TRBV11-2 and TRBJ2-6; possibly TRBD2 for D (6 bases). Germline V gene lookup returns CDR1 SGHAT and CDR2 FQNNGV. The germline V and J ends were trimmed by 4 bases and 3 bases, with 13 bases remaining between them. This CDR3 has 16 residues.

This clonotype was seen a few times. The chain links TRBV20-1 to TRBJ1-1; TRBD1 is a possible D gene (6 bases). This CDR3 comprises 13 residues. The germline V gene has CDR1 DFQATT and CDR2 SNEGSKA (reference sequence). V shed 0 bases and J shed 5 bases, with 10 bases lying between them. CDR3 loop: CSARDLGATEAFF. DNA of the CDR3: TGCAGTGCTAGAGATCTGGGGGCTACTGAAGCTTTCTTT.

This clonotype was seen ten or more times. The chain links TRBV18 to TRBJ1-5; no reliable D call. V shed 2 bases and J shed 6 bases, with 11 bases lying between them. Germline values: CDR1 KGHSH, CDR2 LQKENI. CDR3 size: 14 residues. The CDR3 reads CASSPVGDGQPQHF. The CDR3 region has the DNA TGTGCCAGCTCACCAGTTGGAGACGGTCAGCCCCAGCATTTT.

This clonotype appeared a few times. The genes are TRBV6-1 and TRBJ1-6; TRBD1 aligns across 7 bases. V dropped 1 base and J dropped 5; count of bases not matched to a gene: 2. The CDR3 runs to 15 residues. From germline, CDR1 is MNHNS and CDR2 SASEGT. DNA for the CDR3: TGTGCCAGCAGTGAAGGTGGGACAGATAATTCACCCCTCCACTTT. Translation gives CASSEGGTDNSPLHF.

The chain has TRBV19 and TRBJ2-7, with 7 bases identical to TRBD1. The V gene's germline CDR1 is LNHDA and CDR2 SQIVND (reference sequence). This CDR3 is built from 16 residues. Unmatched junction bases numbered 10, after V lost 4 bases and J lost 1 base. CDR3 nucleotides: TGTGCCAGTAGTACGCGGCGGACAGGTGGTTCCTACGAGCAGTACTTC. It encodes CASSTRRTGGSYEQYF.

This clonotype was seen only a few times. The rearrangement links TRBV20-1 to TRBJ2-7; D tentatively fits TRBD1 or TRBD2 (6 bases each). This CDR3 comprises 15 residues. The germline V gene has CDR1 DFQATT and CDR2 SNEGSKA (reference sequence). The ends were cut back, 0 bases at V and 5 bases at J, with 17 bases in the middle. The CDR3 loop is CSARDQAQGRNEQYF. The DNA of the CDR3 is TGCAGTGCTAGAGATCAGGCCCAGGGGAGGAACGAGCAGTACTTC.

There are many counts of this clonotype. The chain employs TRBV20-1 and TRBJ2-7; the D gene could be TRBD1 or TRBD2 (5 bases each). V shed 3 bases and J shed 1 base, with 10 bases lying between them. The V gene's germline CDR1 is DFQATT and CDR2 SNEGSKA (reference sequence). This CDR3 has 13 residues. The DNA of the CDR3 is TGCAGTGCTAGCGGGGCAGGGTCCTACGAGCAGTACTTC. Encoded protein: CSASGAGSYEQYF.

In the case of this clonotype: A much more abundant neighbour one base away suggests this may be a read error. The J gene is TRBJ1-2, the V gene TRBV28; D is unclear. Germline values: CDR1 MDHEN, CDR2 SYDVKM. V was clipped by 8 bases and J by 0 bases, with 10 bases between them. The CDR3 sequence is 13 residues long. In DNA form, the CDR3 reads TGTGCCAGCGTCGCAGGCCCTAACTATGGCTACACCTTC. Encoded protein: CASVAGPNYGYTF.

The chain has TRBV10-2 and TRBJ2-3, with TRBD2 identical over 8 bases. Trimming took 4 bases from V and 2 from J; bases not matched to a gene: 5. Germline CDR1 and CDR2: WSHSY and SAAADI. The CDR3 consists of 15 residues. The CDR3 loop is CASSGSGTATDTQYF. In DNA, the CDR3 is TGCGCCAGCAGTGGTAGCGGGACGGCCACAGATACGCAGTATTTT.

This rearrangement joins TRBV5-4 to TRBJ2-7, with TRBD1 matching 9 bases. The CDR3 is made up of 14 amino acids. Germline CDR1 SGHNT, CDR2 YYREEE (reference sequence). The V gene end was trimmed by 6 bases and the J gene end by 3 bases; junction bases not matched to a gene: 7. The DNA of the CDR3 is TGTGCCAGCAAAGAGGGGACAGGGAGCTACGAGCAGTACTTC. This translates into CASKEGTGSYEQYF.

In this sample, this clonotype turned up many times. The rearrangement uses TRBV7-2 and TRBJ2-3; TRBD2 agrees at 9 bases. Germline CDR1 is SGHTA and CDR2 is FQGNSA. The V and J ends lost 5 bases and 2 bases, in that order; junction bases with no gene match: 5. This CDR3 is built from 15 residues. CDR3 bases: TGTGCCAGCAGCCGAGCGGGAGGTCCCACAGATACGCAGTATTTT. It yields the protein CASSRAGGPTDTQYF.

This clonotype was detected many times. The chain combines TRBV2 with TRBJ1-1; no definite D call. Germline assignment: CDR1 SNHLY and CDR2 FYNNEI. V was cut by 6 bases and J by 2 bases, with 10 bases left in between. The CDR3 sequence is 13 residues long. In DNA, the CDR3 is TGTGCCAGCAGGAATACAGTCAACACTGAAGCTTTCTTT. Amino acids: CASRNTVNTEAFF.

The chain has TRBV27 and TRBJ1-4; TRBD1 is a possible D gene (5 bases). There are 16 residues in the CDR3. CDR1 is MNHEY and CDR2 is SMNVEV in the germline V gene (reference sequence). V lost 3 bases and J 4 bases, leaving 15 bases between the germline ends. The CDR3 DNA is TGTGCCAGCAGTTTGGTGGCCGGGGCGGTTAATGAAAAACTGTTTTTT. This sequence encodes CASSLVAGAVNEKLFF.

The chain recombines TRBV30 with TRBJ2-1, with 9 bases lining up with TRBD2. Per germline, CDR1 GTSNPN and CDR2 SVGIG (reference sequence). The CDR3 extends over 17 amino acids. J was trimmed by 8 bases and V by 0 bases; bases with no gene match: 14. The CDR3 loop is CAWSVRYGASGTYEQFF. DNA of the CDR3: TGTGCCTGGAGTGTACGATATGGGGCTAGCGGGACGTATGAGCAGTTCTTC. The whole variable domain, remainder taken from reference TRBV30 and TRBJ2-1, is SQTIHQWPATLVQPVGSPLSLECTVEGTSNPNLYWYRQAAGRGLQLLFYSVGIGQISSEVPQNLSASRPQDRQFILSSKKLLLSDSGFYLCAWSVRYGASGTYEQFFGPGTRLTVL.

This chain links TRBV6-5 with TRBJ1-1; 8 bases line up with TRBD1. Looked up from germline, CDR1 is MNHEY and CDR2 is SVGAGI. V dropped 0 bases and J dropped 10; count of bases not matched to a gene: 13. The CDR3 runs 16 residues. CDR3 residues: CASSYSRGRAGGRAFF. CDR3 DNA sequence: TGTGCCAGCAGTTACTCAAGAGGCAGGGCAGGGGGCAGAGCTTTCTTT.

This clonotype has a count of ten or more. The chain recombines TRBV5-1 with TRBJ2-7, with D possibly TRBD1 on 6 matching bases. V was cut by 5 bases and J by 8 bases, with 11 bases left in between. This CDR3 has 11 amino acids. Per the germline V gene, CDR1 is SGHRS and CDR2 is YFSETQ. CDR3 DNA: TGCGCCAGCAGGGACCGGGACAAGCAGTACTTC. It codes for CASRDRDKQYF.

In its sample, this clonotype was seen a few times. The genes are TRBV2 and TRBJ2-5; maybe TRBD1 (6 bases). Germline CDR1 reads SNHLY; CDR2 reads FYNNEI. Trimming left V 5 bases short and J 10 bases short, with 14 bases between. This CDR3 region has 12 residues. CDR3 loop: CASSSGTTFQYF. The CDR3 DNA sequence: TGTGCCAGCAGTTCCGGGACAACTTTCCAGTACTTC.

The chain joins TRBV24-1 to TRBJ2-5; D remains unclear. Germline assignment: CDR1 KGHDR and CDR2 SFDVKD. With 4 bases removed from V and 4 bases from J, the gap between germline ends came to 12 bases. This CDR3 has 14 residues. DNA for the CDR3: TGTGCCACCAGTGAGGGCTCCGCCGGAGAGACCCAGTACTTC. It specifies CATSEGSAGETQYF.

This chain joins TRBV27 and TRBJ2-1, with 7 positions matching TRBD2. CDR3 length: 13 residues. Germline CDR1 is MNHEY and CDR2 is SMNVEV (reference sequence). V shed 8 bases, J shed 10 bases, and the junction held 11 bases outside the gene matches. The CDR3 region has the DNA TGTGCCAGCCGCCCCACGGGAGGAGGCGAGCAGTTCTTC. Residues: CASRPTGGGEQFF.

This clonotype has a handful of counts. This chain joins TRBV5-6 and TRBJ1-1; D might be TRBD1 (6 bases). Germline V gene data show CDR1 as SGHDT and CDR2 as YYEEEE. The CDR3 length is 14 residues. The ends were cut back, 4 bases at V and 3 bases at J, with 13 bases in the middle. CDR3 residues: CASSKGEFYTEAFF. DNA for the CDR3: TGTGCCAGCAGCAAGGGGGAGTTTTACACTGAAGCTTTCTTT.

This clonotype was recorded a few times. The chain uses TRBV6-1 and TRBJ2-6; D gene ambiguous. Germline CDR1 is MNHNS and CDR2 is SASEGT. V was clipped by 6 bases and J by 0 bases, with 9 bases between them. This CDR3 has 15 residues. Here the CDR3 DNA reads TGTGCCAGCAGGGTAGGATCCTCTGGGGCCAACGTCCTGACTTTC. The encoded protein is CASRVGSSGANVLTF.

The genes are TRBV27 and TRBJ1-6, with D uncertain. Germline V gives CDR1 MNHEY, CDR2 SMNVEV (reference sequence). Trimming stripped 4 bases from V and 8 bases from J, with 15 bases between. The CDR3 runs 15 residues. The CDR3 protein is CASSSSNSPHSPLHF. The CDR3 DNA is TGTGCCAGCAGTTCCTCTAACAGTCCACATTCACCCCTCCACTTT.

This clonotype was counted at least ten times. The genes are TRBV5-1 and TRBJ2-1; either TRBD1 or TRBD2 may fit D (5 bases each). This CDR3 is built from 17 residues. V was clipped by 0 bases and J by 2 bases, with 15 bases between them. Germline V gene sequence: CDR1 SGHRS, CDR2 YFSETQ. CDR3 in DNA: TGCGCCAGCAGCTTGGCTCGAACAGGACTGACCTACAATGAGCAGTTCTTC. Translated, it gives CASSLARTGLTYNEQFF. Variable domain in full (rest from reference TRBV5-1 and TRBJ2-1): KAGVTQTPRYLIKTRGQQVTLSCSPISGHRSVSWYQQTPGQGLQFLFEYFSETQRNKGNFPGRFSGRQFSNSRSEMNVSTLELGDSALYLCASSLARTGLTYNEQFFGPGTRLTVL.